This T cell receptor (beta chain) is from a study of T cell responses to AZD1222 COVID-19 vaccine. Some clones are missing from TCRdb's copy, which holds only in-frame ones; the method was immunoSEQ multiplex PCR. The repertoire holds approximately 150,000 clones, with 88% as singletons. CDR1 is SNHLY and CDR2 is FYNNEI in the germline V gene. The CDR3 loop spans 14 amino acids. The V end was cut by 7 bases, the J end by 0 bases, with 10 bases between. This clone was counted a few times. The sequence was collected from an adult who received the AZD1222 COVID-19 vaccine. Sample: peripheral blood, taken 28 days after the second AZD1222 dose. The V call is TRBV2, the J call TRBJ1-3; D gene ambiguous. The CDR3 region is CASKLESSGNTIYF. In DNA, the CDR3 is TGTGCCAGCAAACTGGAGAGCTCTGGAAACACCATATATTTT.